Included here is one TCR beta chain sequence, with context. The sample belongs to a study of blood T cell repertoires in COVID-19. Turning to the study itself: COVID-19 samples from acute and convalescent phases originated in the United States, Italy and Spain. T cells, B-cell-depleted T cells, or PBMCs supplied cDNA or gDNA.

Study processing details: The authors estimated nucleated cell counts from reference gene primer amplification. Clones were read by immunoSEQ multiplex PCR, and TCRdb kept only the in-frame ones, dropping some. V, J and clone size are those of that table, while D and trimming were read from the DNA. The sample includes roughly 13,000 clones, roughly nine tenths of them seen just once. The CDR3 is made up of 15 amino acids. CDR1 is SGHRS, CDR2 YFSETQ, per germline. Trimming removed 3 bases from V and 9 bases from J; junction bases left unmatched: 12. This clonotype originated in a human donor in a cohort sampled during active COVID-19. Sequencing used peripheral blood. This chain links TRBV5-1 with TRBJ2-1, with TRBD2 matching 7 bases. The CDR3 here is CASSWSGGGPGEQFF. The DNA for the CDR3 is TGCGCCAGCAGCTGGTCTGGGGGAGGGCCTGGTGAGCAGTTCTTC.